A selection of T cell receptor beta chains follows, all from one sample in a study of a mutant IDH1 vaccine in newly diagnosed glioma. The protocol was immunoSEQ multiplex PCR, while the TCRdb copy is restricted to in-frame clones and leaves out a portion. The sample has 95,000 to 100,000 clones; 70% to 90% are singletons. The material was PBMCs, obtained from a glioma patient treated with radiotherapy, temozolomide or both. These receptors were collected from a woman aged 45 to 65 with glioma. The conserved cysteine and the conserved F or W are not part of the CDR3 here. A D gene is named only where the DNA matches it firmly.

J gene: TRBJ1-1
V gene: TRBV6-6
D gene: .
CDR3 protein: ASSYSKKRNTEAF

J gene: TRBJ2-7
V gene: TRBV4-2
D gene: .
CDR3 protein: ASSQDGAGQY

J gene: TRBJ2-5
V gene: TRBV4-1
D gene: TRBD2
CDR3 protein: ASSRLAGVETQY

J gene: TRBJ2-3
V gene: TRBV10-3
D gene: .
CDR3 protein: AISESGGYTDTQY

J gene: TRBJ1-1
V gene: TRBV19
D gene: TRBD1
CDR3 protein: ASSRDRGNTEAF

J gene: TRBJ2-7
V gene: TRBV4-2
D gene: .
CDR3 protein: ASSPRVGGVPEQY

J gene: TRBJ1-4
V gene: TRBV2
D gene: TRBD1
CDR3 protein: ASWGQTGAGEKLF

J gene: TRBJ2-3
V gene: TRBV27
D gene: .
CDR3 protein: ASSSTRAGADTQY

J gene: TRBJ1-1
V gene: TRBV7-3
D gene: TRBD1
CDR3 protein: ASSLSTGATEAF

J gene: TRBJ2-3
V gene: TRBV27
D gene: .
CDR3 protein: ASSSYRVTTDTQY

J gene: TRBJ2-5
V gene: TRBV2
D gene: .
CDR3 protein: ASSEGPRGPQTQY

J gene: TRBJ2-1
V gene: TRBV6-5
D gene: .
CDR3 protein: ASSYMVLESNEQF

J gene: TRBJ2-2
V gene: TRBV28
D gene: .
CDR3 protein: ASRDQQWAGELF

J gene: TRBJ1-4
V gene: TRBV7-6
D gene: TRBD1
CDR3 protein: ASSRRQGSNEKLF

J gene: TRBJ1-2
V gene: TRBV2
D gene: .
CDR3 protein: ASGAEVYTYGYT

J gene: TRBJ1-2
V gene: TRBV4-1
D gene: .
CDR3 protein: ASSLPDTNYGYT

J gene: TRBJ1-5
V gene: TRBV7-9
D gene: .
CDR3 protein: ASSPRGSNQPQH

J gene: TRBJ2-1
V gene: TRBV19
D gene: TRBD1
CDR3 protein: ASSRDRGVNEQF

J gene: TRBJ2-7
V gene: TRBV2
D gene: .
CDR3 protein: ASSDGAPSYEQY

J gene: TRBJ1-6
V gene: TRBV9
D gene: TRBD1
CDR3 protein: ASSTGTGGSPLH

J gene: TRBJ1-2
V gene: TRBV19
D gene: .
CDR3 protein: ASSIYDNYGYT